This TCR beta chain was documented in a study of cytomegalovirus exposure and HLA in healthy donors. Study outcomes and limitations: Among the CMV-associated chains, a few were confirmed in vitro as specific for CMV antigens. The study labeled more than 150 TCR beta chains cytomegalovirus-associated.

Clones were sequenced by immunoSEQ multiplex PCR, and TCRdb holds only the in-frame ones, with some missing. The sample records some 90,000 clones, 95% to 97% being singletons. Germline loops: CDR1 MNHEY, CDR2 SMNVEV (reference sequence). Trimming left V 1 base short and J 6 bases short, with 19 bases between. The CDR3 loop spans 16 amino acids. Notes on this clone: The antigen remains undetermined.

Sample: PBMCs. This chain uses TRBV27 with TRBJ2-7, with D perhaps matching TRBD1 (6 bases). The TCR sequence derives from a man aged 18 to 35 in good health and CMV-seronegative. CDR3 amino acids: CASSLYRDKRVGEQYF. CDR3 nucleotide sequence: TGTGCCAGCAGTTTATACCGGGACAAACGAGTTGGCGAGCAGTACTTC.